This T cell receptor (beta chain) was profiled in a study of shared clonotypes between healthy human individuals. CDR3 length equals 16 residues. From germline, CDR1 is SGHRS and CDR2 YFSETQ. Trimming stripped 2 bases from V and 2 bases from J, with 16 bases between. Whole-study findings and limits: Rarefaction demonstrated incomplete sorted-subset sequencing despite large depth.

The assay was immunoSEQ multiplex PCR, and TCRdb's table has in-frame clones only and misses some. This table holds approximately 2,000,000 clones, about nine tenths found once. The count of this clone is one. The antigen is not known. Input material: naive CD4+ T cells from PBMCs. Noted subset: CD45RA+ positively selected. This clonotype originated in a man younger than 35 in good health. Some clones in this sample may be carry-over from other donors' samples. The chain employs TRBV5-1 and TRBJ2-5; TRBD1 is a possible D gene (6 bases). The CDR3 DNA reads TGCGCCAGCAGCTTTTCCGCACTTGACAGGCAAGAGACCCAGTACTTC. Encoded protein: CASSFSALDRQETQYF.